This entry concerns a single T cell receptor (beta chain). The entry originates in a study of blood T cell repertoires in COVID-19. The age range of participants was about 18 to 100 years, with residence in approximately 25 US areas. The study counted Cohort 3 donors as recovered given two negative PCRs, clearance, or symptom resolution. Germline CDR1 reads WSHSY; CDR2 reads SAAADI. After removal of 5 bases from V and 3 bases from J, the junction contained 8 bases not matched to a gene. The CDR3 is 15 residues long. Per the study methods: Estimates of nucleated cell counts were drawn from the amplification of reference gene primers. Only in-frame clones appear in the TCRdb table, and some are missing; sequencing was by immunoSEQ multiplex PCR. V and J calls and clone size are as listed in that table; D and trimming were resolved from the DNA. The sample carries about 280,000 clones, approximately 81% recorded once.

The receptor comes from a woman aged 45-60 years who had recovered from COVID-19. The sample comprised PBMCs or T cells enriched from blood (not recorded which). The chain couples TRBV10-2 to TRBJ2-7, with 9 nucleotides matching TRBD2. The CDR3 reads CASSLTAGGRYEQYF. DNA for the CDR3: TGCGCCAGCAGTCTCACAGCGGGGGGACGCTACGAGCAGTACTTC.